Below, one T cell receptor beta chain is given with its context. Its cognate antigen is unknown. The sample originates from a study of OX40 agonist ivuxolimab in advanced cancers. As for the study in general: Dose-escalation cases comprised hepatocellular carcinoma, melanoma, renal cell or head and neck cancer. Mean age around 60 years, range about 23 to 79; roughly 82% male.

Repertoires were generated with immunoSEQ multiplex PCR, while TCRdb's copy carries only in-frame clones and drops some. The table includes more than 50,000 clones, roughly nine tenths detected once. Per the germline V gene, CDR1 is MNHNS and CDR2 is SASEGT. There are 13 residues in the CDR3. The V and J ends lost 7 bases and 4 bases respectively, with 11 bases between them. General study findings and limits: Antigen specificity was not determined for the expanded peripheral T cells.

The chain joins TRBV6-1 to TRBJ1-5; D remains unclear. The TCR sequence derives from an adult with an advanced solid tumor such as melanoma, head and neck, liver or kidney cancer. The sequences come from CD4+ or CD8+ T cells sorted from blood, collected in a trial of the OX40 agonist ivuxolimab. CDR3 loop: CASTPEGNQPQHF. The DNA for the CDR3 is TGTGCCAGCACTCCAGAGGGTAATCAGCCCCAGCATTTT.